This TCR beta chain was observed in a study of T cell responses to AZD1222 COVID-19 vaccine. Assay used: immunoSEQ multiplex PCR; TCRdb lists only in-frame clones, some missing. The sample has around 130,000 clones; around 94% are singletons. Germline CDR1 SGHNT, CDR2 YYREEE (reference sequence). J gave up 7 bases and V 3 bases, and 8 bases lay outside the gene matches. This CDR3 comprises 17 residues. The material was peripheral blood, obtained on day 0 of AZD1222 vaccination. The chain carries TRBV5-4 and TRBJ2-2; 14 positions agree with TRBD2. This TCR derives from an adult in good health. CDR3 coding DNA: TGTGCCAGCAGCTCCGGACTAGCGGGAGGTCCTGACGGGGAGCTGTTTTTT. As protein: CASSSGLAGGPDGELFF.